This entry features one T cell receptor beta chain sequence. What it binds is not known. This record comes from a study of cytomegalovirus exposure and HLA in healthy donors. Study-level results: Most TCR sequences were rare, but some public TCRs occurred in many donors.

60 Vbeta and 13 Jbeta primers were used in PCR. Some clones are missing from TCRdb's copy, which holds only in-frame ones; the method was immunoSEQ multiplex PCR. Of about 250,000 clones listed, just over 70% are singletons. The germline V gene encodes CDR1 LNHDA and CDR2 SQIVND (reference sequence). The V gene lost 1 base and the J gene lost 1 base, with 13 bases spanning the gap. The CDR3 length is 16 residues. This chain uses TRBV19 with TRBJ1-1; D possibly corresponds to TRBD1 (6 bases). The receptor comes from a female donor in good health and CMV-seronegative. Sequenced sample: PBMCs. CDR3 in DNA: TGTGCCAGTAGTATAGCGATGGGACAATCGAACACTGAAGCTTTCTTT. Its translation is CASSIAMGQSNTEAFF.